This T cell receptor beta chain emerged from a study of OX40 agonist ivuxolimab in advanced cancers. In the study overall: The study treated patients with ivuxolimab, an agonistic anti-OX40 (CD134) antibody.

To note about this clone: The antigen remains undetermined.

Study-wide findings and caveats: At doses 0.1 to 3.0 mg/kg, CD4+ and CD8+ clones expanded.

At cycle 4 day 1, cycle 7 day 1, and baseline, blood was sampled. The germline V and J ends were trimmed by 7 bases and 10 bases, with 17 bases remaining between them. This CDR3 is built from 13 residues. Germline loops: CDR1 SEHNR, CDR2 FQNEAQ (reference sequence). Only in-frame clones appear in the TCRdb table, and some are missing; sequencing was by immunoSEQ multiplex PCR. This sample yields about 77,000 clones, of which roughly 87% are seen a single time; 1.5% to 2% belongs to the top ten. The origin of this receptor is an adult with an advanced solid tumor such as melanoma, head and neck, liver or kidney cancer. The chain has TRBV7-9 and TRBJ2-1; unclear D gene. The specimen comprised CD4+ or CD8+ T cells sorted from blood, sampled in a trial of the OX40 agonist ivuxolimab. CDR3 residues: CASNKPSELEQFF. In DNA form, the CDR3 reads TGTGCCAGCAACAAACCGTCGGAACTAGAGCAGTTCTTC.